Below, one TCR beta chain is given with its context. The antigen it binds to is not known. Sequence at one end of the junction differs from germline and may be a read error. CDR1 and CDR2, per the germline V gene (reference sequence), are SSHAT and FNYEAQ. The CDR3 sequence holds 20 residues, the cysteine and phenylalanine included. The only DNA kept is the CDR3, 60 bases in frame from the first base. This sample was taken from a study of blood T cell repertoires in COVID-19 (dated by TCRdb to the early 2020s). For the wider study: Samples covering the acute and convalescent phases of COVID-19 were provided by collaborators in the United States, Italy and Spain. The dataset comprised deeply sampled blood TCRbeta repertoires from subjects exposed to, actively infected with, or recovered from COVID-19. The samples were drawn from the first 160 participants of the ongoing ImmuneRACE study and from some 1,300 subjects provided by 6 global collaborators. The repertoires were made available in a free public database intended to serve as a resource for research on the immune response to SARS-CoV-2. Where HLA class I and class II types were available, the types were taken from metadata supplied by the sample provider, not from assay-based typing. The material from the prospective study consisted of cDNA or gDNA derived from T cells, B-cell-depleted T cells, or PBMCs. The sample metadata nearly always contained a de-identified subject ID, COVID-19 status, age in years and sex. Beyond this particular receptor, the publication reports: Clinical and demographic metadata were provided uncurated, with the amount varying by source and participant.

The collaborating institutions used their own protocols to collect whole blood in K2EDTA tubes. For TCRbeta analysis, collaborator samples were shipped as frozen whole blood, as isolated PBMCs, or as DNA extracted from either sample type. The immunoSEQ Assay, a bias-controlled multiplex PCR, was used to amplify TCRbeta CDR3 regions from genomic DNA. The published analysis was carried out like this. The number of nucleated cells in each sample was estimated by amplification of reference gene primers within the assay. To quantify the absolute abundance of each unique TCRbeta CDR3 rearrangement, sequence reads were collapsed and filtered. For each sample, productive Simpson clonality was calculated as the square root of Simpson's diversity index across productive rearrangements. This is the immuneACCESS table as TCRdb keeps it, with only in-frame sequences that have V and J called. A part of the clones is gone; compared with another copy, unresolved V genes explain less than half, and the rest is unexplained. From that table come the V and J calls and clone size; the DNA was used to work out D and trimming. This sample holds approximately 96,000 clones; 90% were observed only once. 1.5% to 2% of the sample is held by the ten biggest clonotypes.

The chain couples TRBV7-7 to TRBJ2-5; 12 of the junction bases match TRBD2. This receptor was taken from a man aged 55 to 69 with acute or convalescent COVID-19. Input material: peripheral blood. The CDR3 sequence is CASSLGTGSFRTSGKETQYF. The DNA reads TGTGCTAGCAGCCTAGGGACAGGGAGCTTTCGGACTAGCGGGAAAGAGACCCAGTACTTC.